This T cell receptor (beta chain) was obtained from a study of cytomegalovirus exposure and HLA in healthy donors. About this clone itself: Antigen: not known.

The study, taken as a whole, reports: When the data were analyzed later, several of the most significant clusters appeared to be linked to common viral pathogens. It has been reported that TCR beta sequences accurately predicted the HLA-A and HLA-B alleles of most subjects. Across donors, presence/absence analyses took sequencing depth to be roughly uniform. In a later analysis, donors in an Asian-associated ancestry cluster reportedly had fewer N-insertions in productive TCRs than the cohort mean.

Deletions cut 5 bases from V and 0 bases from J, with 11 bases between. This CDR3 is built from 14 residues. The germline V gene encodes CDR1 MRHNA and CDR2 SNTAGT. The PCR contained 60 Vbeta and 13 Jbeta primers. Clones were sequenced by immunoSEQ multiplex PCR, and TCRdb holds only the in-frame ones, with some missing. The sample shows roughly 120,000 clones, 55% to 75% of them seen only once. The receptor was derived from a man younger than 45 in good health and CMV-seropositive. The sequenced sample was PBMCs. J is TRBJ2-7 and V is TRBV6-4; TRBD1 is a possible D gene (6 bases). This CDR3 reads CASSPDRSSYEQYF. The DNA for the CDR3 is TGTGCCAGCAGTCCCGACAGGAGCTCCTACGAGCAGTACTTC.